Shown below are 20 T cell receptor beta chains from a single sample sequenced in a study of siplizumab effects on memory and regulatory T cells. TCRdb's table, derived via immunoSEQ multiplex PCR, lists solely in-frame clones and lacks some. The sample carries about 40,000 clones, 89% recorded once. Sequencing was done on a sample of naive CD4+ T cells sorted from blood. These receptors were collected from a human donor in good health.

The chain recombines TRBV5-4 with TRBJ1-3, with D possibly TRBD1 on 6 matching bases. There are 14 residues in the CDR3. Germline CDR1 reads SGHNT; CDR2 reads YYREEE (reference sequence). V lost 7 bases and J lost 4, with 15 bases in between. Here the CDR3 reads CASAFRGPGNTIYF. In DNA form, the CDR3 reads TGTGCCAGCGCCTTTCGGGGGCCCGGAAACACCATATATTTT.

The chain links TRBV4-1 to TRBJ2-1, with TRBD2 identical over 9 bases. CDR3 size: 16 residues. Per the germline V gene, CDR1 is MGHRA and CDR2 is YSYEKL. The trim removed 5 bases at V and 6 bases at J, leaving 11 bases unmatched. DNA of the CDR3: TGCGCCAGCAGCGCGGGGGGGGACACCCGTCTCAATGAGCAGTTCTTC. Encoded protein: CASSAGGDTRLNEQFF.

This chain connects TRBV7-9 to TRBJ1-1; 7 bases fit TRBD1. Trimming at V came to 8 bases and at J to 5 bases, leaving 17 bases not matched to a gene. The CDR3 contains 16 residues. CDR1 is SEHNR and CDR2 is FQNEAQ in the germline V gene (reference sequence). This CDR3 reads CASGAGDSLRGTEAFF. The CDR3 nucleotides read TGTGCCAGCGGGGCCGGGGACAGCCTAAGGGGGACTGAAGCTTTCTTT.

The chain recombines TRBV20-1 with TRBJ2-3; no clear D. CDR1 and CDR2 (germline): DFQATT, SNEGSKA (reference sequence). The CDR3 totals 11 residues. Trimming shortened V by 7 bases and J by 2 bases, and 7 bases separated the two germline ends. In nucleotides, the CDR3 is TGCAGTGTCGGATTCACAGATACGCAGTATTTT. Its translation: CSVGFTDTQYF.

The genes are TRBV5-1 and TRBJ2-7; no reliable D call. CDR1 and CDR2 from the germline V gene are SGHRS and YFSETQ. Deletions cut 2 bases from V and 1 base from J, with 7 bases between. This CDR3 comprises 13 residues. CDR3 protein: CASSLDTSYEQYF. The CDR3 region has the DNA TGCGCCAGCAGCTTAGATACTTCCTACGAGCAGTACTTC.

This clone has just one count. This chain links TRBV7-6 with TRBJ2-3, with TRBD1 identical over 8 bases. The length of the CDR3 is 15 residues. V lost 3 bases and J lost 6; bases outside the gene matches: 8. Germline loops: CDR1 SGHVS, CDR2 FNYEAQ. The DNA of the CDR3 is TGTGCCAGCAGCTTTTTCGGACAGGGATCGGATACGCAGTATTTT. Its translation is CASSFFGQGSDTQYF.

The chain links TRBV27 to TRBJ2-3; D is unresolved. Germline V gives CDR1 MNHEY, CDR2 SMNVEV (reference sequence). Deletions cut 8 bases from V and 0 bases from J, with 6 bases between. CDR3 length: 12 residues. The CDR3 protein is CASAPSTDTQYF. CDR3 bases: TGTGCCAGCGCCCCTAGCACAGATACGCAGTATTTT.

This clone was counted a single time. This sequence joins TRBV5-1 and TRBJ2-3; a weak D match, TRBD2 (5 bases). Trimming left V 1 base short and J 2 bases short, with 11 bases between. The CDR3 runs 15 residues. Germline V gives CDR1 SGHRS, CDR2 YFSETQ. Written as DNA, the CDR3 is TGCGCCAGCAGCTTGCCGGGATCATACACAGATACGCAGTATTTT. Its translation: CASSLPGSYTDTQYF. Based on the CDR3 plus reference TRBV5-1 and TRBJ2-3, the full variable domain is KAGVTQTPRYLIKTRGQQVTLSCSPISGHRSVSWYQQTPGQGLQFLFEYFSETQRNKGNFPGRFSGRQFSNSRSEMNVSTLELGDSALYLCASSLPGSYTDTQYFGPGTRLTVL.

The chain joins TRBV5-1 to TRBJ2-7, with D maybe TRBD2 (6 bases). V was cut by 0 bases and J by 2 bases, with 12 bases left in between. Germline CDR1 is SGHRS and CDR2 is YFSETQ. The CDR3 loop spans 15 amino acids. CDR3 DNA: TGCGCCAGCAGCTTGGTCGGGGGAGTCGCCTACGAGCAGTACTTC. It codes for CASSLVGGVAYEQYF. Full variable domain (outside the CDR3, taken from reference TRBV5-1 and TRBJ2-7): KAGVTQTPRYLIKTRGQQVTLSCSPISGHRSVSWYQQTPGQGLQFLFEYFSETQRNKGNFPGRFSGRQFSNSRSEMNVSTLELGDSALYLCASSLVGGVAYEQYFGPGTRLTVT.

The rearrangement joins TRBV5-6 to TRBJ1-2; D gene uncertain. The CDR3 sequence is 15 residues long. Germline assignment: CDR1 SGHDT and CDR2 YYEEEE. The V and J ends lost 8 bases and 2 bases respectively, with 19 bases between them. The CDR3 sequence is CASRHGVEPNYGYTF. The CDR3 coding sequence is TGTGCCAGTCGACATGGGGTAGAACCCAACTATGGCTACACCTTC.

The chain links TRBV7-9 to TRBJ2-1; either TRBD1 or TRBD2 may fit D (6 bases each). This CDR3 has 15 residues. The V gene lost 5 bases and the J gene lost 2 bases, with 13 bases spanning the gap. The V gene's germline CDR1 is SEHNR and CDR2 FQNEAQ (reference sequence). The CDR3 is CASSERGAAYNEQFF. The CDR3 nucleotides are TGTGCCAGCAGCGAAAGGGGGGCGGCCTACAATGAGCAGTTCTTC.

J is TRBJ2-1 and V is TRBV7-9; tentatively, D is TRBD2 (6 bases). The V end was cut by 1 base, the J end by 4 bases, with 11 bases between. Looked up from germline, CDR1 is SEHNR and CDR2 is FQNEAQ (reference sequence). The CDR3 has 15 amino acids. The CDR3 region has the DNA TGTGCCAGCAGCTTAGGGCGGGGAACTTACAATGAGCAGTTCTTC. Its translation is CASSLGRGTYNEQFF.

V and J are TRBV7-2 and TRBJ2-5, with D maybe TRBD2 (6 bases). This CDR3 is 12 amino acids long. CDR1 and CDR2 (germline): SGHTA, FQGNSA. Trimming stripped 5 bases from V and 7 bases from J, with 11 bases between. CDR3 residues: CASSPVGGTQYF. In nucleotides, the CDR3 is TGTGCCAGCAGCCCTGTGGGGGGGACCCAGTACTTC.

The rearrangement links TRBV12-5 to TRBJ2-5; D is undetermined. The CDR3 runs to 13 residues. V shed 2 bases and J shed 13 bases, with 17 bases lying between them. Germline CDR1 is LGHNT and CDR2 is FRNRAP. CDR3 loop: CASGLTTGGYPYF. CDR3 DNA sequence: TGTGCTAGTGGTTTGACAACCGGTGGCTACCCGTACTTC.

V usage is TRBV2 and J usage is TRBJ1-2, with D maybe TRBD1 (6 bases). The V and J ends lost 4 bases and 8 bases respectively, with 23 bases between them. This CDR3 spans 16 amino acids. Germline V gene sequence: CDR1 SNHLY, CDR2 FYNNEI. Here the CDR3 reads CASSGRSQGVERGYTF. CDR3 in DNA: TGTGCCAGCAGTGGCCGGTCACAGGGCGTGGAGAGAGGCTACACCTTC.

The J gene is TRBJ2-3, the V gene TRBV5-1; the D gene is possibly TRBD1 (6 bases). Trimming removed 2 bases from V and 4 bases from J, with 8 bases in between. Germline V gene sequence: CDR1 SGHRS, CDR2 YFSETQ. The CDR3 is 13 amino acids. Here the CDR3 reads CASSFYRADTQYF. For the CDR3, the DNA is TGCGCCAGCAGCTTTTACAGGGCAGATACGCAGTATTTT.

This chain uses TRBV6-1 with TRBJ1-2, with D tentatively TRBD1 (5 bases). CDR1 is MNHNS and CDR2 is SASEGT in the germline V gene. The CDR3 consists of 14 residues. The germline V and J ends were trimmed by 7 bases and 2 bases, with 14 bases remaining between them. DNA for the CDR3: TGTGCCAGCATTCAGGGAGAGGGGAACTATGGCTACACCTTC. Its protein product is CASIQGEGNYGYTF.

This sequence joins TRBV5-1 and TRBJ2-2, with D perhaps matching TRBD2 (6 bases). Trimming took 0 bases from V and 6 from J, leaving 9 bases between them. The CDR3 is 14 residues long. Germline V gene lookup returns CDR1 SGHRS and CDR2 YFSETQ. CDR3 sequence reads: CASSLVTGAGELFF. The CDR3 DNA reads TGCGCCAGCAGCTTGGTTACGGGAGCCGGGGAGCTGTTTTTT.

The CDR3 sequence is CATSWDNENIQYF. The CDR3, as DNA: TGTGCCACCAGCTGGGACAATGAAAACATTCAGTACTTC. This chain links TRBV15 with TRBJ2-4; a weak D match, TRBD1 (6 bases). Germline V CDR1 and CDR2: LNHNV, YYDKDF (reference sequence). V lost 5 bases and J 5 bases, leaving 10 bases between the germline ends. The CDR3 contains 13 residues.

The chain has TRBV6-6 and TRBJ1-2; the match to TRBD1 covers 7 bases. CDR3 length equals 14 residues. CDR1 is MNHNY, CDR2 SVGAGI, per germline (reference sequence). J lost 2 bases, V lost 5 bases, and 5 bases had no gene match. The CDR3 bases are TGTGCCAGCAGTCCCAGGGGGGGAAACTATGGCTACACCTTC. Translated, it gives CASSPRGGNYGYTF.